This is a list of T cell receptor beta chains from one sample in a study of blood T cell repertoires in COVID-19. Clones were read by immunoSEQ multiplex PCR, and TCRdb kept only the in-frame ones, dropping some. The sample carries approximately 400,000 clones, approximately 90% recorded once. The specimen sequenced was peripheral blood. These receptors came from a woman in her forties or fifties with COVID-19, enrolled during active disease. Each CDR3 is given with its conserved first and last residue. The order of the fields is clone size, D gene, V gene, J gene, CDR3 DNA, CDR3 protein. The D gene is left open where the match is weak. A row's size may be missing; if present it is once, few, many or a size class.

>-|-|TRBV20-1|TRBJ1-2
TGCAGTGCTGAAATCCCCGGTAGCTACACCTTC
CSAEIPGSYTF
>-|-|TRBV7-2|TRBJ1-2
TGTGCCAGCAGCTTAGGTCGCGCCTATGGCTACACCTTC
CASSLGRAYGYTF
>-|TRBD1|TRBV30|TRBJ2-2
TGTGCCTGGATTTCCTATGACAGGGGGAACACCGGGGAGCTGTTTTTT
CAWISYDRGNTGELFF
>-|TRBD1|TRBV5-6|TRBJ1-2
TGTGCCAGCAGCATCCGGACAGGGGCCACCCTTGGCTATGGCTACACCTTC
CASSIRTGATLGYGYTF
>-|-|TRBV7-9|TRBJ1-1
TGTGCCAGCAGCGTCTATAACGGGGGGGACACTGAAGCTTTCTTT
CASSVYNGGDTEAFF
>-|TRBD1|TRBV25-1|TRBJ1-4
TGTGCCAGCAGTCCTTGGGACAGGGGCGGAGTCGAGAAACTGTTTTTT
CASSPWDRGGVEKLFF
>-|-|TRBV5-1|TRBJ2-7
TGCGCCAGCAGCTTGGGGCCCTCCGAGCAGTACTTC
CASSLGPSEQYF
>-|-|TRBV30|TRBJ1-1
TGTGCCTGGAGTGTACAATTGAGGGACACTGAAGCTTTCTTT
CAWSVQLRDTEAFF
>-|-|TRBV18|TRBJ1-3
TGTGCCAGCTCACCAAGGGAGGGAGGAAACACCATATATTTT
CASSPREGGNTIYF
>-|TRBD1|TRBV10-3|TRBJ1-2
TGTGCCATCAGTCAGGGGCAGGGGGCAATCTATGGCTACACCTTC
CAISQGQGAIYGYTF
>-|-|TRBV28|TRBJ1-4
TGTGCCAGCAGTTTCCTGACAGGTGGGGATGAAAAACTGTTTTTT
CASSFLTGGDEKLFF
>-|-|TRBV5-4|TRBJ2-5
TGTGCCAGCAGCTTGGATGTCCCCACTACGTACCAAGAGACCCAGTACTTC
CASSLDVPTTYQETQYF
>-|-|TRBV24-1|TRBJ2-3
TGTGCCACCAGTGGCTACCCGGGGGCAGATACGCAGTATTTT
CATSGYPGADTQYF
>-|TRBD1|TRBV24-1|TRBJ2-7
TGTGCCACCAGTGGGGGAGGGACAGGGCTCTACGAGCAGTACTTC
CATSGGGTGLYEQYF
>-|TRBD1|TRBV12-3/TRBV12-4|TRBJ1-1
TGTGCCAGCAGGAAGACAGGGGCCACTGAAGCTTTCTTT
CASRKTGATEAFF
>-|-|TRBV24-1|TRBJ2-3
TGTGCCACCAGTGACCCGTCCGGGTCCCAGCCAGATACGCAGTATTTT
CATSDPSGSQPDTQYF
>-|-|TRBV7-8|TRBJ1-4
TGTGCCAGCAGCTTCGACAGGTTCACTAATGAAAAACTGTTTTTT
CASSFDRFTNEKLFF
>-|-|TRBV10-1|TRBJ2-5
TGCGCCAGCAGCCTCGACAGGACAGAAGAGACCCAGTACTTC
CASSLDRTEETQYF
>-|-|TRBV2|TRBJ1-2
TGTGCCAGCAAAGCCCAACAGCTACACTATGGCTACACCTTC
CASKAQQLHYGYTF
>once|TRBD1|TRBV27|TRBJ1-1
TGTGCCAGCAGCCGACAGGGGGCTTACACTGAAGCTTTCTTT
CASSRQGAYTEAFF
>-|-|TRBV5-1|TRBJ1-5
TGCGCCAGCAGTCACACCCAGACTCAGTATAGCAATCAGCCCCAGCATTTT
CASSHTQTQYSNQPQHF
>-|TRBD1|TRBV19|TRBJ2-3
TGTGCCAGTAAGGCCCGAACAGGGGCTACAGATACGCAGTATTTT
CASKARTGATDTQYF
>-|TRBD1|TRBV19|TRBJ1-2
TGTGCCAGTAGTATCCGACAGGGGGCGATCGGCTACACCTTC
CASSIRQGAIGYTF
>-|-|TRBV28|TRBJ2-5
TGTGCCAGCAGTTTATCAATCTCCGGTCGGGAGACCCAGTACTTC
CASSLSISGRETQYF
>-|-|TRBV19|TRBJ2-3
TGTGCCAGTAGTATAGATTCTAGCGGCACAGATACGCAGTATTTT
CASSIDSSGTDTQYF
>-|-|TRBV6-4|TRBJ2-2
TGTGCCAGCAGACGGGACATCTCAACCGGGGAGCTGTTTTTT
CASRRDISTGELFF
>-|-|TRBV6-5|TRBJ1-3
TGTGCCAGCAAGGCCCCGACCAGGTCTGGAAACACCATATATTTT
CASKAPTRSGNTIYF
>-|-|TRBV27|TRBJ1-5
TGTGCCAGCAGTTTATTGGTCGGGGGGGAGCCCCAGCATTTT
CASSLLVGGEPQHF
>-|TRBD2|TRBV18|TRBJ2-5
TGTGCCAGCTCAAAGGGACTAGCGGGGGGCAATACCTACCAAGAGACCCAGTACTTC
CASSKGLAGGNTYQETQYF
>-|-|TRBV2|TRBJ2-7
TGTGCCAGCAGACCGGTTGGGAGCTCCTACGAGCAGTACTTC
CASRPVGSSYEQYF
>few|-|TRBV30|TRBJ1-1
TGTGCCTGGAGACGTGGCCCTGAAGCTTTCTTT
CAWRRGPEAFF
>-|TRBD2|TRBV9|TRBJ2-3
TGTGCCAGCAGCGTAGGCGGGGGGGCAGCAGATACGCAGTATTTT
CASSVGGGAADTQYF
>-|TRBD2|TRBV7-9|TRBJ2-7
TGTGCCAGCAGCCGCAGTGAGCGGGGCTACGAGCAGTACTTC
CASSRSERGYEQYF
>-|TRBD2|TRBV6-5|TRBJ2-7
TGTGCCACCACGAGGTCGGGGGGGGAGCAGTACTTC
CATTRSGGEQYF
>-|TRBD1|TRBV4-2|TRBJ1-4
TGTGCCAGCAGCCAGGGATCCTCAGGGGGATCAGGTGAAAAACTGTTTTTT
CASSQGSSGGSGEKLFF
>-|TRBD1|TRBV28|TRBJ1-4
TGTGCCAGCAGACCGACCGGGACAGGCCGGGGAAGGCATGAAAAACTGTTTTTT
CASRPTGTGRGRHEKLFF
>-|-|TRBV9|TRBJ2-1
TGTGCCAGCAGCCCGGAGGGGGCGACATACAATGAGCAGTTCTTC
CASSPEGATYNEQFF
>-|-|TRBV12-3/TRBV12-4|TRBJ1-1
TGTGCCAGCAGTTTGGCCGAGAACACTGAAGCTTTCTTT
CASSLAENTEAFF
>-|TRBD2|TRBV18|TRBJ2-7
TGTGCCAGCTCACCTAGCGGGGGGGGAAACAAGCAGTACTTC
CASSPSGGGNKQYF
>-|TRBD1|TRBV5-1|TRBJ1-2
TGCGCCAGCAGCCCACAGGGGCCCCCTAACTATGGCTACACCTTC
CASSPQGPPNYGYTF
>once|-|TRBV6-5|TRBJ1-2
TGTGCCAGCAGTTACGGGGGGAGGGAAGGCTATGGCTACACCTTC
CASSYGGREGYGYTF
>-|-|TRBV19|TRBJ2-7
TGTGCCAGTAGTCCCCAGAGGGGGTTTAACTACGAGCAGTACTTC
CASSPQRGFNYEQYF
>-|-|TRBV7-7|TRBJ2-1
TGTGCCAGCAGCTTAAGGAGGGAAGGGGAGCAGTTCTTC
CASSLRREGEQFF
>-|-|TRBV5-1|TRBJ1-1
TGCGCCAGCAGCCCCGGGGGGGCGACTGAAGCTTTCTTT
CASSPGGATEAFF
>once|TRBD1|TRBV27|TRBJ2-6
TGTGCCAGCAGGGGGGACAGGGGGACTGCTGGGGCCAACGTCCTGACTTTC
CASRGDRGTAGANVLTF
>few|TRBD1|TRBV5-6|TRBJ1-5
TGTGCCAGCAGCTTTTTTTTCCAGGGGGCGAGTCAGCCCCAGCATTTT
CASSFFFQGASQPQHF
>-|-|TRBV5-1|TRBJ1-4
TGCGCCAGCGCAGAAGACACGAATGAAAAACTGTTTTTT
CASAEDTNEKLFF
>-|TRBD1|TRBV27|TRBJ2-7
TGTGCCAGCAAGGCAGGGGGATACGAGCAGTACTTC
CASKAGGYEQYF
>-|-|TRBV30|TRBJ1-6
TGTGCCTGGAGTACCGGGACTTGGGATTCACCCCTCCACTTT
CAWSTGTWDSPLHF
>once|-|TRBV18|TRBJ2-2
TGTGCCAGCTCACCGGCGGGCGGGGAGCTGTTTTTT
CASSPAGGELFF
>-|-|TRBV28|TRBJ2-7
TGTGCCAGCAGTCTAACCCAACAGGGCGAGCAGTACTTC
CASSLTQQGEQYF
>-|-|TRBV6-6|TRBJ1-4
TGTGCCAGCAGTTGGACGTCGGGGGAAACTAATGAAAAACTGTTTTTT
CASSWTSGETNEKLFF
>-|-|TRBV5-1|TRBJ2-7
TGCGCCAGCAGCTCACGGTCCTACGAGCAGTACTTC
CASSSRSYEQYF
>once|-|TRBV5-1|TRBJ2-5
TGCGCCAGCAGCTTGGGCGGGGACCAAGAGACCCAGTACTTC
CASSLGGDQETQYF
>-|-|TRBV28|TRBJ1-2
TGTGCCAGCAGTTTCTCAACTGATTTCTATGGCTACACCTTC
CASSFSTDFYGYTF